The rows below give T cell receptor beta chains drawn from one sample of a study of T cells in Graves' hyperthyroidism and ophthalmopathy. TCRdb called the multiplex PCR reads again in MiXCR, with one record for every CDR3 protein. Here the sample spans about 620,000 distinct CDR3 sequences, 15% to 20% being singletons. The sample comprised blood. These TCRs come from a woman in her thirties with Graves' hyperthyroidism. Each CDR3 is given with its conserved first and last residue. D genes are given only for firm matches. Some rows have no size entry. The others give once, few or many, or a class for an expanded clone.

J gene	clone size	D gene	V gene	CDR3 DNA	CDR3 protein
TRBJ2-3	many	-	TRBV10-3	TGTGCCATCAGTGGAGGACTATCCACAGATACGCAGTATTTT	CAISGGLSTDTQYF
TRBJ2-5	many	-	TRBV2	TGTGCCAGCAGTGATCTCCCGATACGGACCCAGTACTTC	CASSDLPIRTQYF
TRBJ1-6	many	-	TRBV30	TGTGCCTGGAGTGTGGCAGGGTTGGGATCACCCCTCCACTTT	CAWSVAGLGSPLHF
TRBJ1-1	few	-	TRBV7-9	TGTGCCAGCAGTCCCCCAGGGACACTCATGAACACTGAAGCTTTCTTT	CASSPPGTLMNTEAFF
TRBJ2-1	many	TRBD2	TRBV28	TGTGCCAGCAGTTCCCCATTAGCGGGATCCTACAATGAGCAGTTCTTC	CASSSPLAGSYNEQFF
TRBJ2-1	many	TRBD2	TRBV5-1	TGCGCCAGCGCCCACACGACTAGCGGGGGACCTTCGACCTCCTACAATGAGCAGTTCTTC	CASAHTTSGGPSTSYNEQFF
TRBJ1-5	many	-	TRBV27	TGTGCCAGCGGGGGGGGACCGTACAATCAGCCCCAGCATTTT	CASGGGPYNQPQHF
TRBJ1-4	-	-	TRBV5-5	TGTGCCAGCAGCTTGGAAGCCGGGACTACCTTATCTGCAACTAATGAAAAACTGTTTTTT	CASSLEAGTTLSATNEKLFF
TRBJ2-7	-	-	TRBV27	TGTGCCAGCAGGCCCAAACGGGACTCCTACGAGCAGTACTTC	CASRPKRDSYEQYF
TRBJ2-2	-	TRBD1	TRBV24-1	TGTGCCACCAGTGATCCGGGACAGGGGGATGCCGGGGAGCTGTTTTTT	CATSDPGQGDAGELFF
TRBJ2-3	many	TRBD2	TRBV7-3	TGTGCCAGCAGCTCAATAACTAGCGGGAGCACAGATACGCAGTATTTT	CASSSITSGSTDTQYF
TRBJ1-6	-	-	TRBV18	TGTGCCAGCTCACCCGACAGTAATTCACCCCTCCACTTT	CASSPDSNSPLHF
TRBJ2-3	-	-	TRBV5-6	TGTGCCAGCAGCCATCCGACAGATAGCACAGATACGCAGTATTTT	CASSHPTDSTDTQYF
TRBJ2-4	-	-	TRBV4-2	TGTGCCAGCAGCCAAGTCCCCACGGCCGGAACCCAAAACATTCAGTACTTC	CASSQVPTAGTQNIQYF
TRBJ2-5	many	TRBD1	TRBV15	TGTGCCACCAGCAGTCGGGACAGGGGGCACGGGGAGACCCAGTACTTC	CATSSRDRGHGETQYF
TRBJ2-3	-	-	TRBV14	TGTGCCAGCAGCCAAGATCGTGCAGGCCCTAGCACAGATACGCAGTATTTT	CASSQDRAGPSTDTQYF
TRBJ1-1	few	-	TRBV13	TGTGCCAGCAGCTCCGGGACGTGGGTAGGAGCTTTCTTT	CASSSGTWVGAFF
TRBJ2-3	-	TRBD1	TRBV10-1	TGCGCCAGCAGTGAGGCCGGGACAGGGGCCCTAAACACAGATACGCAGTATTTT	CASSEAGTGALNTDTQYF
TRBJ2-5	-	-	TRBV19	TGTGCCAGTAGTATACAACAGGGAGAGACCCAGTACTTC	CASSIQQGETQYF
TRBJ1-1	many	-	TRBV20-1	TGCAGTGCCCGCGGAGAGGTCACTGAAGCTTTCTTT	CSARGEVTEAFF
TRBJ2-1	few	-	TRBV18	TGTGCCAGCTCACCTTTGGGAACCGGGACCCACACCTCCGATGAGCAGTTCTTC	CASSPLGTGTHTSDEQFF
TRBJ2-7	many	-	TRBV20-1	TGCAGTGCCCAGAGGGGTTACGAGCAGTACTTC	CSAQRGYEQYF
TRBJ2-1	many	-	TRBV9	TGTGCCAGCAGCGCGGACTCCCGGGACTACAATGAGCAGTTCTTC	CASSADSRDYNEQFF
TRBJ2-7	many	-	TRBV12-3/TRBV12-4	TGTGCCAGCAGTTTTGGAGGCAGGGAATCCTACGAGCAGTACTTC	CASSFGGRESYEQYF
TRBJ2-1	many	TRBD2	TRBV3-1	TGTGCCAGCAGCGAAACTAGCGGCTCCTACAATGAGCAGTTCTTC	CASSETSGSYNEQFF
TRBJ2-2	-	TRBD1	TRBV13	TGTGCCAGCAGCTCAGGACAGGCCGGGGAGCTGTTTTTT	CASSSGQAGELFF
TRBJ2-2	-	TRBD1	TRBV6-1	TGTGCCAGCAGCATGACAGGGGGGATCGGGGAGCTGTTTTTT	CASSMTGGIGELFF
TRBJ2-7	many	-	TRBV10-3	TGTGCCATCAGGGGATCAAACTACGAGCAGTACTTC	CAIRGSNYEQYF
TRBJ1-1	few	-	TRBV5-1	TGCGCCAGCAGCCCCGGACCCGGTGATGATGTAGCTTTCTTT	CASSPGPGDDVAFF
TRBJ2-5	-	-	TRBV5-1	TGCGCCAGCAGCTGGGTGGGAGGTTCAGGAGAGACCCAGTACTTC	CASSWVGGSGETQYF
TRBJ2-5	-	TRBD2	TRBV20-1	TGCAGTGCTCCAATAGCGGGAGGGCGAGAGACCCAGTACTTC	CSAPIAGGRETQYF
TRBJ2-7	-	TRBD2	TRBV4-2	TGTGCCAGCAGCCGTACCGGGACTAGAACCTACGAGCAGTACTTC	CASSRTGTRTYEQYF
TRBJ1-1	many	-	TRBV19	TGTGCCAGTAGTATAAGAGGGAACACTGAAGCTTTCTTT	CASSIRGNTEAFF
TRBJ2-3	few	-	TRBV9	TGTGCCAGCAGCGATGGACAGCTTAAGTATTTT	CASSDGQLKYF
TRBJ2-2	many	TRBD1	TRBV28	TGTGCCAGCAACAAAGGACAGGATCTCAACACCGGGGAGCTGTTTTTT	CASNKGQDLNTGELFF
TRBJ2-7	-	-	TRBV20-1	TGCAGCACCGAAGCCTCTCCCTGGGGGAACTACGAGCAGTACTTC	CSTEASPWGNYEQYF
TRBJ2-7	many	-	TRBV5-1	TGCGCCAGCAGCTTGGTACCGGGAGCGGCCTACGAGCAGTACTTC	CASSLVPGAAYEQYF
TRBJ1-2	few	-	TRBV6-2/TRBV6-3	TGTGCCAGCACCAAAACAGAACGGGACTTTAACTATGGCTACACCTTC	CASTKTERDFNYGYTF
TRBJ2-7	few	-	TRBV24-1	TGTGCCACCAGTGATTCCAGAACCGGGTTGTCCTACGAGCAGTACTTC	CATSDSRTGLSYEQYF
TRBJ1-6	-	-	TRBV9	TGTGCCAGCAGCGTAGAGGCAGCTAATTCACCCCTCCACTTT	CASSVEAANSPLHF
TRBJ2-4	few	-	TRBV2	TGTGCCAGCAGTGAAGCTGGAGGAGGCATTCAGTACTTC	CASSEAGGGIQYF
TRBJ2-7	-	-	TRBV11-2	TGTGCCAGCAGCTTAGTGGGGGCCTTCTACGAGCAGTACTTC	CASSLVGAFYEQYF
TRBJ2-1	many	TRBD2	TRBV18	TGTGCCAGCTCACCACGAACTAGCGGGAGTAAAGAGCAGTTCTTC	CASSPRTSGSKEQFF
TRBJ2-7	few	-	TRBV5-4	TGTGCCAGCAGCTTTAAAAATCAGGATGAGCAGTACTTC	CASSFKNQDEQYF
TRBJ2-1	many	-	TRBV2	TGTGCCAGCAGTGAAGGTCCTAGCGCCCCCTCCTACAATGAGCAGTTCTTC	CASSEGPSAPSYNEQFF
TRBJ2-4	many	-	TRBV29-1	TGCAGCGTTGCGTCGTTCGGGCAGGCCAAAAACATTCAGTACTTC	CSVASFGQAKNIQYF
TRBJ2-2	few	TRBD1	TRBV4-1	TGCGCCAGCAGCCAAACCCCAGGGGGCTCCACCGGGGAGCTGTTTTTT	CASSQTPGGSTGELFF
TRBJ2-7	many	-	TRBV30	TGTGCCTGGAGTGGAACTTTTTACGAGCAGTACTTC	CAWSGTFYEQYF
TRBJ2-2	-	-	TRBV20-1	TGCAGTGCTAGGGCGGCGGTAAAGAACACCGGGGAGCTGTTTTTT	CSARAAVKNTGELFF
TRBJ2-1	few	-	TRBV10-3	TGTGCCATCAGTGACGGGAGAGGCAATGAGCAGTTCTTC	CAISDGRGNEQFF
TRBJ2-1	many	-	TRBV12-3/TRBV12-4	TGTGCCAGCAGTCTCAGAAACTCCTACAATGAGCAGTTCTTC	CASSLRNSYNEQFF
TRBJ2-7	-	-	TRBV28	TGTGCCAGCAGTTTAATACCGGGACCGGGGGTTGACGAGCAGTACTTC	CASSLIPGPGVDEQYF
TRBJ2-1	many	-	TRBV6-5	TGTGCCAGCAGTTACTCAGCAGGGGCCCTCTACAATGAGCAGTTCTTC	CASSYSAGALYNEQFF
TRBJ2-5	many	TRBD2	TRBV6-1	TGTGCCAGCAGTGAAGACGAGCGGGAGTATTTTGATAAAGAGACCCAGTACTTC	CASSEDEREYFDKETQYF
TRBJ2-1	many	TRBD1	TRBV28	TGTGCCAGCAGTTTATGGGGACAGGGGAGATTCTCCTACAATGAGCAGTTCTTC	CASSLWGQGRFSYNEQFF